The 18 T cell receptor beta chains presented below share a single source sample, sequenced in a study of T cells in Graves' hyperthyroidism and ophthalmopathy (dated by TCRdb to the late 2010s). Library preparation used multiplex PCR. The sequencer listed for this sample is Illumina HiSeq 2000. Amplification of TCR beta CDR3 regions was carried out from RNA transcripts. The first round of RT-PCR for the TCR CDR3 was performed with the HTBI primer set and the Qiagen OneStep RT-PCR kit. The public reads were reanalyzed by TCRdb: fastp trimming at Q25, MiXCR alignment, in-frame beta chains only. Entries are consolidated by CDR3 protein sequence, retaining the most common genes and DNA. The sample table shows around 600,000 distinct CDR3 sequences, and 13% to 15% are seen once. Clones ranked in the top ten supply roughly 7% of the sample. The specimen was blood. Receptor source: a woman aged 18-29 years with Graves' ophthalmopathy.

The table lists this clonotype with many counts. The CDR3 sequence: CASSSRNTEAFF. The CDR3 nucleotides read TGTGCCAGCAGTTCCAGGAACACTGAAGCTTTCTTT. The J gene is TRBJ1-1, the V gene TRBV2, with D uncertain. Deletions cut 5 bases from V and 1 base from J, with 5 bases between. Germline V CDR1 and CDR2: SNHLY, FYNNEI. The CDR3 loop spans 12 amino acids.

This chain connects TRBV9 to TRBJ2-2, with TRBD2 matching 9 bases. The CDR3 spans 16 residues. Germline lookup yields CDR1 SGDLS and CDR2 YYNGEE. Trimming took 2 bases from V and 1 from J; bases not matched to a gene: 3. This chain's CDR3 is CASSVGAGGNTGELFF. CDR3 coding DNA: TGTGCCAGCAGCGTGGGAGCGGGAGGGAACACCGGGGAGCTGTTTTTT.

In its sample, this clonotype was seen many times. The V gene is TRBV7-9, the J gene TRBJ1-2; the D gene is possibly TRBD1 (6 bases). The CDR3 extends over 16 amino acids. V was clipped by 1 base and J by 0 bases, with 12 bases between them. Germline values: CDR1 SEHNR, CDR2 FQNEAQ (reference sequence). The chain's CDR3 is CASSLGGGTANYGYTF. DNA for the CDR3: TGTGCCAGCAGCTTAGGCGGGGGCACCGCTAACTATGGCTACACCTTC.

This clonotype was picked up many times. The J gene is TRBJ2-3, the V gene TRBV6-5; D may be TRBD1 or TRBD2 (5 bases each). Germline V gene sequence: CDR1 MNHEY, CDR2 SVGAGI. Deletions cut 6 bases from V and 1 base from J, with 14 bases between. This CDR3 contains 15 residues. The CDR3 DNA reads as TGTGCCAGCAGGCTCTTTGGGGGAGGCACAGATACGCAGTATTTT. It is translated as CASRLFGGGTDTQYF.

This clonotype was seen ten or more times. This chain uses TRBV20-1 with TRBJ1-3; 9 bases are shared with TRBD1. This CDR3 is 14 amino acids long. Germline CDR1 is DFQATT and CDR2 is SNEGSKA (reference sequence). The V segment lost 5 bases and the J segment 3 bases; nucleotides outside the gene matches: 5. CDR3 in amino acids: CSASADRGGNTIYF. In nucleotides, the CDR3 is TGCAGTGCTTCCGCGGACAGGGGTGGAAACACCATATATTTT.

The gene calls are TRBV11-1 and TRBJ2-7; D could derive from TRBD1 or TRBD2 (5 bases each). This CDR3 is 15 amino acids long. Trimming removed 5 bases at V and 2 bases at J, with 16 bases between. CDR1 is SGHAT, CDR2 FQDESV, per germline (reference sequence). CDR3 amino acids: CASSPPGRQTYEQYF. The CDR3 DNA reads TGTGCCAGCAGCCCACCGGGACGACAAACCTACGAGCAGTACTTC.

The chain recombines TRBV10-3 with TRBJ2-2; weak D call: TRBD2 (6 bases). This CDR3 has 17 residues. Per the germline V gene, CDR1 is ENHRY and CDR2 is SYGVKD. Deletions cut 3 bases from V and 7 bases from J, with 21 bases between. CDR3: CAISDGEDTRGIGELFF. The CDR3 DNA reads as TGTGCCATCAGTGATGGGGAGGACACCCGGGGCATCGGGGAGCTGTTTTTT.

This rearrangement joins TRBV4-3 to TRBJ2-2, with D tentatively TRBD1 (5 bases). CDR1 is LGHNA and CDR2 is YSLEER in the germline V gene. Deletions cut 8 bases from V and 0 bases from J, with 13 bases between. The CDR3 runs 15 residues. As DNA, the CDR3 is TGCGCCAGCTCTCCAGGGTGGTCGAACACCGGGGAGCTGTTTTTT. It yields the protein CASSPGWSNTGELFF.

The chain joins TRBV30 to TRBJ2-2; D is perhaps TRBD2 (5 bases). Trimming removed 2 bases at V and 6 bases at J, with 10 bases between. The CDR3 covers 13 residues. Per germline, CDR1 GTSNPN and CDR2 SVGIG (reference sequence). Written as DNA, the CDR3 is TGTGCCTGGAGTCCCGGGGATCCCGGGGAGCTGTTTTTT. Translating it yields CAWSPGDPGELFF. The variable domain in full, completed from reference TRBV30 and TRBJ2-2, reads SQTIHQWPATLVQPVGSPLSLECTVEGTSNPNLYWYRQAAGRGLQLLFYSVGIGQISSEVPQNLSASRPQDRQFILSSKKLLLSDSGFYLCAWSPGDPGELFFGEGSRLTVL.

This clonotype was seen many times. V gene TRBV5-1 combines with J gene TRBJ2-3, with a weak D call TRBD2 (5 bases). V shed 6 bases and J shed 0 bases, with 11 bases lying between them. This CDR3 spans 14 amino acids. Germline lookup yields CDR1 SGHRS and CDR2 YFSETQ. CDR3 region: CASTLGGSTDTQYF. The CDR3 DNA reads TGCGCCAGCACCTTAGGCGGGAGCACAGATACGCAGTATTTT.

This clonotype was picked up a small number of times. V is TRBV14 and J is TRBJ2-7; possibly TRBD2 for D (6 bases). The V and J ends lost 4 bases and 4 bases respectively, with 17 bases between them. The CDR3 length is 15 residues. The germline CDR1 and CDR2 sequences are SGHDN and FVKESK. CDR3 sequence reads: CASSLSTSLYYEQYF. The CDR3 DNA reads as TGTGCCAGCAGCCTTTCGACTAGTCTATATTACGAGCAGTACTTC.

This clonotype was counted at least ten times. The chain uses TRBV20-1 and TRBJ2-1; the D gene is possibly TRBD1 (6 bases). This CDR3 has 15 amino acids. Germline CDR1 and CDR2: DFQATT and SNEGSKA (reference sequence). The ends were cut back, 2 bases at V and 9 bases at J, with 20 bases in the middle. CDR3 DNA: TGCAGTGCTAGACAGGGGACCGTTTATCGCAGTGAGCAGTTCTTC. Translating it yields CSARQGTVYRSEQFF.

The table lists this clonotype with many counts. J is TRBJ2-1 and V is TRBV14, with TRBD2 matching 8 bases. J lost 8 bases, V lost 4 bases, and 10 bases had no gene match. Germline assignment: CDR1 SGHDN and CDR2 FVKESK. This CDR3 is 15 amino acids long. The CDR3 here is CASSPRSGSLDEQFF. The CDR3 nucleotides are TGTGCCAGCAGCCCGAGGAGCGGGAGCTTGGATGAGCAGTTCTTC.

The sample holds a few counts of this clonotype. The chain links TRBV19 to TRBJ2-1; 8 positions agree with TRBD1. V shed 7 bases and J 2 bases; nucleotides not matched to a gene: 4. Germline V gene sequence: CDR1 LNHDA, CDR2 SQIVND (reference sequence). This CDR3 is built from 14 residues. This CDR3 is CASKSGQAYNEQFF. DNA of the CDR3: TGTGCCAGTAAATCGGGACAGGCCTACAATGAGCAGTTCTTC.

The CDR3 is CAWSVTWEAKNIQYF. The CDR3 DNA reads as TGTGCCTGGAGCGTAACTTGGGAAGCCAAAAACATTCAGTACTTC. The J gene is TRBJ2-4, the V gene TRBV30; D not certain. The CDR3 loop spans 15 amino acids. Germline V lookup: CDR1 GTSNPN, CDR2 SVGIG (reference sequence). V lost 3 bases to trimming and J lost 0 bases, with 12 bases between them.

At least ten counts were recorded for this clonotype. This chain uses TRBV29-1 with TRBJ2-2, with 13 bases fitting TRBD2. V dropped 6 bases and J dropped 1; count of bases not matched to a gene: 11. The germline gives CDR1 SQVTM, CDR2 ANQGSEA. The CDR3 is 18 residues long. CDR3 amino acids: CSVTQLWTSGGNTGELFF. The DNA for the CDR3 is TGCAGCGTGACACAGCTATGGACTAGCGGGGGGAACACCGGGGAGCTGTTTTTT.

This clonotype was recorded once. Since a much larger clone is just one base distant, this may be a read error. This chain links TRBV12-3 or TRBV12-4 with TRBJ2-5; a weak D match, TRBD2 (5 bases). This CDR3 is built from 14 residues. The CDR3 sequence: CASSKRAIGETLYF. CDR3 in DNA: TGTGCCAGCAGCAAGAGGGCCATCGGAGAGACCCTGTACTTC.

This clonotype was recorded once. CDR3 sequence: CATSDFWEAGELFF. CDR3 DNA: TGTGCCACCAGTGATTTCTGGGAGGCCGGGGAGCTGTTTTTT. The chain combines TRBV24-1 with TRBJ2-2; a possible D gene is TRBD2 (6 bases). Trimming pared 1 base from V and 6 bases from J, leaving 8 bases between. Germline CDR1 reads KGHDR; CDR2 reads SFDVKD. The CDR3 is made up of 14 amino acids.